The rows below give T cell receptor beta chains drawn from one sample of a study of regulatory T cells in long-lasting Graves disease. TCRdb itself ran the multiplex PCR reads through MiXCR, one entry per CDR3 protein. The repertoire holds 350,000 to 550,000 distinct CDR3 sequences, with 14% to 15% as singletons. These same records also appear under a second study, on T cells in Graves' hyperthyroidism and ophthalmopathy.

The sequences come from peripheral blood mononuclear cells (PBMCs), collected at new diagnosis, from a patient treated with antithyroid drugs. These receptors were taken from a woman aged 25 to 39 with Graves disease. Each CDR3 is given with its conserved first and last residue.

V	J	CDR3
TRBV18	TRBJ2-1	CASSPTNSSIANEQFF
TRBV19	TRBJ2-5	CASSIDPGPQETQYF
TRBV5-1	TRBJ2-7	CASRWDSVTYEQYF
TRBV6-1	TRBJ2-3	CASSTLDTQYF
TRBV6-2/TRBV6-3	TRBJ2-7	CASSPRLAVIYEQYF
TRBV20-1	TRBJ2-3	CSAIGLAGAPGQIRSTGADTQYF
TRBV10-3	TRBJ1-2	CAISTAGYGYTF
TRBV3-1	TRBJ1-1	CASSLGTGGRNTEAFF
TRBV30	TRBJ2-7	CAWHRGSTYEQYF
TRBV2	TRBJ2-7	CASSEMLQGGYEQYF
TRBV20-1	TRBJ2-3	CSARVAGLGTDTQYF
TRBV11-3	TRBJ1-1	CASSLRDRDTEAFF
TRBV15	TRBJ1-2	CATSRDVSRYGYTF
TRBV5-8	TRBJ2-1	CASSLGKDYNEQFF
TRBV5-1	TRBJ2-5	CASREAGGQTQYF
TRBV12-3/TRBV12-4	TRBJ1-1	CASSPPFNANTEAFF
TRBV28	TRBJ2-2	CASSTSADGYTGELFF
TRBV7-3	TRBJ2-5	CASSRGVQETQYF
TRBV6-7	TRBJ1-5	CASSYKPRPGTGRLILNQPQHF
TRBV27	TRBJ2-7	CASSLQGPRLATSYEQYF
TRBV3-1	TRBJ1-1	CASSPAPSDTEAFF
TRBV11-2	TRBJ1-4	CASSLGSATNEKLFF
TRBV28	TRBJ1-5	CASSLGTAEGAYSNQPQHF
TRBV27	TRBJ1-4	CASGPSGTNEKLFF
TRBV20-1	TRBJ2-7	CSARDPNPPYEQYF
TRBV3-1	TRBJ2-7	CASSLRGYYEQYF
TRBV27	TRBJ2-2	CASSLSITWLANTGELFF
TRBV19	TRBJ2-7	CASLDAALYEQYF
TRBV20-1	TRBJ2-1	CSAPGLAGVNEQFF
TRBV28	TRBJ2-2	CASSLIRLTGTGELFF
TRBV20-1	TRBJ2-1	CRGTSGINEQFF
TRBV30	TRBJ1-1	CASPGTEAFF
TRBV20-1	TRBJ2-5	CSARPSLGRREAQETQYF
TRBV20-1	TRBJ2-4	CSASWTTNIQYF
TRBV29-1	TRBJ2-3	CSVVRLAGGGDTQYF
TRBV7-9	TRBJ2-7	CASSISGEQYF
TRBV5-1	TRBJ2-2	CASSLFADMTGELFF
TRBV20-1	TRBJ1-5	CSARGYSNQPQHF
TRBV9	TRBJ2-7	CASSVAPGQGAEQYF
TRBV13	TRBJ2-7	CASSSRFERESTYEQYF
TRBV10-3	TRBJ1-6	CAISGEGGESLHF
TRBV29-1	TRBJ2-5	CSVEGRDETQYF
TRBV5-4	TRBJ2-1	CASSLAGGPGDEQFF
TRBV6-4	TRBJ2-2	CASSGGATGELFF
TRBV3-1	TRBJ2-1	CASTVADRGSYNEQFF
TRBV18	TRBJ2-3	CASSPPVGGRTTDTQYF
TRBV9	TRBJ2-5	CASSAWRGAVSETQYF
TRBV28	TRBJ2-5	CASSFLGQDPLRTQYF
TRBV2	.	CASSKDEETQYF